This entry is about one TCR beta chain. Assay execution took place at the deep level. Sequencing was performed with immunoSEQ multiplex PCR; in TCRdb, only in-frame clones are kept and a portion is missing. The sample comprises some 1.5 million clones, 95% to 99% of which are singletons, and about 0.4% rests with the top ten. This specimen belongs to a study of shared clonotypes between healthy human individuals. Trimming removed 4 bases at V and 8 bases at J, with 17 bases between. This CDR3 contains 15 residues. From germline, CDR1 is SGHAT and CDR2 FQNNGV. Sequencing was performed on naive CD4+ T cells sorted from blood. The subset: CD45RA+ positively selected. The rearrangement uses TRBV11-2 and TRBJ1-4; D might be TRBD1 (5 bases). This receptor was identified in a man aged 25 to 45 in good health. The CDR3 region has the DNA TGTGCCAGCAGCTCAACCGGGACCCTTACCGAAAAACTGTTTTTT. Protein: CASSSTGTLTEKLFF. The full variable domain, completed using reference TRBV11-2 and TRBJ1-4, is EAGVAQSPRYKIIEKRQSVAFWCNPISGHATLYWYQQILGQGPKLLIQFQNNGVVDDSQLPKDRFSAERLKGVDSTLKIQPAKLEDSAVYLCASSSTGTLTEKLFFGSGTQLSVL.